The T cell receptor (beta chain) described here comes from a study of CD8 T cells in ankylosing spondylitis. General observations from the study: Seven to nine highly homologous variants formed a TCR beta motif that appeared characteristic of ankylosing spondylitis blood. Significantly higher representation of disease-linked clones was reported for matched ankylosing spondylitis synovial fluid. Reactive arthritis synovial fluid and blood previously showed some of these motif variants.

This clonotype was recorded many times. Its target is unknown. Trimming took off 5 bases at V and 2 bases at J, with 17 bases between the two ends. CDR1 and CDR2 (germline): SGDLS, YYNGEE. The CDR3 loop spans 16 amino acids. Quantitative 5'-RACE was performed with molecular barcodes, and it yielded the TCR beta libraries. From the 5' RACE reads, TCRdb called clonotypes with MiXCR, one entry per CDR3 protein. The sample consists of more than 150,000 distinct CDR3 sequences, 11% of them appearing once. The receptor comes from a male donor with ankylosing spondylitis or in good health (not recorded which). The V call is TRBV9, the J call TRBJ2-1; D is unresolved. The source material was blood, either unsorted or a sorted T cell fraction (not recorded which). CDR3 bases: TGTGCCAGCAGTGGAGCTGGCGGCGGCCCCTACAATGAGCAGTTCTTC. Its translation is CASSGAGGGPYNEQFF.